The present entry profiles one TCR beta chain with its context. The target of this receptor is not known. Nothing much larger sits one base from this clone, and base qualities are not available. The Quick-DNA Microprep Kit was used to extract genomic DNA from the sorted cells. TCRbeta DNA was amplified with the immunoSEQ hsTCRbeta kit following the manufacturer's protocol. TCRbeta libraries were sequenced on an Illumina MiSeq instrument. As for the original processing: Removing out-of-frame sequences left 2,204,828 distinct TCRbeta sequences, an average of about 70,000 per individual. Two values were used to score each individual: the count of fewer than 200 previously reported CMV-associated TCRbeta sequences and the total count of productive distinct TCRbeta sequences. A beta-binomial model was reimplemented in Python, and scikit-learn random forests with default parameters were trained on data from the US cohort. Classifier performance on the Belgian cohort was summarized as median AUC with percentile confidence intervals over 10,000 bootstrap iterations. TCRdb holds this immuneACCESS table with in-frame rearrangements only. Some clones are missing; in checked studies, unresolved V genes explain under half, and the rest has no known cause. V, J and clone size are taken as reported in that table, and D and trimming were inferred from the DNA itself. A total of roughly 39,000 clones appear in this sample, over 65% of them only once. The ten largest clones add up to around 0.77% of the sample.

The data originate from a study of memory CD4+ T cells and cytomegalovirus serostatus (dated by TCRdb to between 2018 and 2021). In the study overall: The cohort included 35 or so healthy adults from Belgium, of whom 9 were CMV seropositive and roughly 25 were CMV seronegative. To replicate a published TCR-based CMV serostatus classifier, the researchers sequenced the CD4+ memory TCRbeta repertoires of a Belgian cohort whose cytomegalovirus serostatus was known.

A FACSAria II was used to sort memory CD4+ T cells, defined as single viable CD3+CD4+CD8-CD45RO+ cells. CMV serostatus was determined with a Roche Elecsys assay detecting serum IgG against CMV pp150, pp28, p38 and p52. Following thawing, total CD4+ T cells were enriched through positive selection using CD4 magnetic microbeads. Samples originated from another study that specifically interrogated the CD4+ T cell memory repertoire. Peripheral blood mononuclear cells were isolated and cryopreserved according to standard operating procedures, and serum was stored at -80 degrees C. CD3-PerCP (BW264/56), CD4-APC (RPA-T4), CD45RO-PE (UCHT1) and CD8-Pacific Orange (3B5) antibodies were used for staining, and non-viable cells were excluded with Sytox blue. CDR1 and CDR2 were assigned from the germline V gene as MNHEY and SVGAGI. The V end gives up 2 bases and the J end 6 bases, leaving 9 bases in the junction not matched to a gene. The CDR3 starts with the cysteine, ends with the phenylalanine, and has 16 residues. The kept DNA is CDR3 alone, 48 bases in frame from the first base.

Results and caveats for the whole study, not just this receptor: For predicting CMV serostatus, the median bootstrapped AUC was 0.95 using the original framework and 0.91 using a US-trained random forest. The results were read as suggesting that the CMV-associated TCR signature is, for the most part, present in the CD4+ memory repertoire. Only CD4+CD45RO+ memory cells were sequenced, in contrast to the original study, which included naive and memory CD4+ and CD8+ populations. Among the approximately 160 previously reported CMV-associated TCRbeta sequences, approximately 70 showed up in the CD4+ memory repertoires, with each one found in between one and five individuals. On the Belgian cohort, the classifier based on the original framework reached a median bootstrapped AUC of approximately 0.95, with a 95% CI of 0.76-1.00.

The sequencing input was memory CD4+ T cells from blood. Recombination linked TRBV6-5 to TRBJ1-4, with 7 central nucleotides matching TRBD1. The TCR was taken from an adult in good health and CMV-seronegative. The CDR3 region has the sequence CASSYLYRGGDEKLFF. The nucleotide sequence is TGTGCCAGCAGTTACCTATACAGGGGTGGGGATGAAAAACTGTTTTTT.